These 21 T cell receptor beta chains share one sample of origin, sequenced in a study of cytomegalovirus exposure and HLA in healthy donors. With 60 Vbeta and 13 Jbeta primers, the PCR was carried out. Produced via immunoSEQ multiplex PCR; TCRdb's table is partial and in-frame only. The table shows around 100,000 clones, with around 75% occurring only once. The sequencing input was PBMCs. These receptors all come from a man aged 45 to 65 in good health and CMV-seronegative.

This chain links TRBV9 with TRBJ1-1, with D maybe TRBD1 (6 bases). Trimming cost V 4 bases and J 1 base, with 20 bases left between them. The CDR3 spans 17 residues. The V gene's germline CDR1 is SGDLS and CDR2 YYNGEE. This CDR3 reads CASSPSWGGRGNTEAFF. The CDR3 DNA follows: TGTGCCAGCAGCCCCTCCTGGGGCGGCAGGGGGAACACTGAAGCTTTCTTT.

The rearrangement uses TRBV5-1 and TRBJ2-5, with D possibly being TRBD2 (6 bases). The tail of the sequence fits TRBJ2-7 better, so the J call may be wrong. The CDR3 has 14 residues. Germline V gene lookup returns CDR1 SGHRS and CDR2 YFSETQ. In nucleotides, the CDR3 is TGCGCCAGCAGCAGTTGGCTAGCGAACTACGAGCAGTACTTC. Its translation: CASSSWLANYEQYF.

The gene calls are TRBV7-2 and TRBJ1-5; D ambiguous. The CDR3 runs 13 residues. V was clipped by 5 bases and J by 5 bases, with 10 bases between them. From germline, CDR1 is SGHTA and CDR2 FQGNSA. This chain's CDR3 is CASSPSRDQPQHF. The CDR3, as DNA: TGTGCCAGCAGCCCAAGCCGGGATCAGCCCCAGCATTTT.

The chain is built from TRBV28 and TRBJ2-1; the match to TRBD1 covers 10 bases. The germline gives CDR1 MDHEN, CDR2 SYDVKM. This CDR3 has 16 amino acids. Germline trimming cut 5 bases from V and 2 bases from J; bases unmatched to any gene: 6. CDR3 DNA sequence: TGTGCCAGCAGTCTCGAGACAGGGGGCGCCTACAATGAGCAGTTCTTC. It is translated as CASSLETGGAYNEQFF. Using reference TRBV28 and TRBJ2-1 for the parts outside the CDR3, the full variable domain is DVKVTQSSRYLVKRTGEKVFLECVQDMDHENMFWYRQDPGLGLRLIYFSYDVKMKEKGDIPEGYSVSREKKERFSLILESASTNQTSMYLCASSLETGGAYNEQFFGPGTRLTVL.

This clone was recorded a few times. This may be a read error, as it is one base from a much larger clone. The chain joins TRBV30 to TRBJ2-7; TRBD2 matches 7 bases. The CDR3 length is 12 residues. The germline CDR1 and CDR2 sequences are GTSNPN and SVGIG (reference sequence). The CDR3 protein is CSAMGGAYEQYF. The CDR3 DNA sequence: TGTTCCGCGATGGGGGGGGCCTACGAGCAGTACTTC.

This clone was recorded only once. CDR3 loop: CASSSDTPNTEAFF. The DNA for the CDR3 is TGTGCCAGCAGCTCGGACACCCCGAACACTGAAGCTTTCTTT. This chain joins TRBV7-2 and TRBJ1-1; D perhaps matches TRBD1 (5 bases). The CDR3 is made up of 14 amino acids. Deletions cut 4 bases from V and 1 base from J, with 10 bases between. The germline gives CDR1 SGHTA, CDR2 FQGNSA.

The chain employs TRBV19 and TRBJ2-3; 14 nucleotides line up with TRBD2. Germline V gene sequence: CDR1 LNHDA, CDR2 SQIVND (reference sequence). The CDR3 is 17 residues long. The J segment lost 5 bases and the V segment lost 1 base, leaving 5 bases of the junction unmatched. The DNA for the CDR3 is TGTGCCAGTAGTATAGCCGGGACTAGCGGGAGTCAAGATACGCAGTATTTT. Translating gives CASSIAGTSGSQDTQYF.

This clone was recorded a few times. This chain joins TRBV11-3 and TRBJ2-3; 16 nucleotides align to TRBD2. The junction had 3 bases not matched to a gene; V was cut back by 5 bases and J by 4 bases. Germline assignment: CDR1 SGHNT and CDR2 YENEEA. This CDR3 is built from 16 residues. The CDR3 DNA follows: TGTGCCAGCAGCCGAGGGACTAGCGGGAGGGCAGATACGCAGTATTTT. Its protein is CASSRGTSGRADTQYF.

V and J are TRBV28 and TRBJ1-1; 8 nucleotides match TRBD1. The V gene's germline CDR1 is MDHEN and CDR2 SYDVKM. This CDR3 comprises 14 residues. Trimming cost V 6 bases and J 5 bases; bases outside gene matches: 8. As DNA, the CDR3 is TGTGCCAGCAGCTATTCAGGGGGCGGTACTGAAGCTTTCTTT. This gives the protein CASSYSGGGTEAFF.

V is TRBV6-5 and J is TRBJ1-1; D uncertain. Germline assignment: CDR1 MNHEY and CDR2 SVGAGI. This CDR3 comprises 15 residues. V dropped 2 bases and J dropped 1 base, with 11 bases sitting between them. CDR3 bases: TGTGCCAGCAGTTACGGGAGCCAGGCGAACACTGAAGCTTTCTTT. It translates to CASSYGSQANTEAFF.

With respect to this clone: This same CDR3 is encoded by further DNA sequences in the sample. This rearrangement joins TRBV7-9 to TRBJ2-1; tentative D call: TRBD1 (5 bases). V lost 2 bases and J 8 bases, leaving 7 bases between the germline ends. CDR3 length: 12 residues. Germline CDR1 and CDR2: SEHNR and FQNEAQ (reference sequence). Here the CDR3 DNA reads TGTGCCAGCAGCTTATTAGGGGATGAGCAGTTCTTC. Its translation: CASSLLGDEQFF. The full variable domain, in which reference TRBV7-9 and TRBJ2-1 provide the parts outside the CDR3, is DTGVSQNPRHKITKRGQNVTFRCDPISEHNRLYWYRQTLGQGPEFLTYFQNEAQLEKSRLLSDRFSAERPKGSFSTLEIQRTEQGDSAMYLCASSLLGDEQFFGPGTRLTVL.

The rearrangement uses TRBV28 and TRBJ2-6; D unclear. The germline gives CDR1 MDHEN, CDR2 SYDVKM. CDR3 length: 17 residues. V lost 2 bases, J lost 0 bases, and 11 bases lay in between. Here the CDR3 DNA reads TGTGCCAGCAGTTTAGCAGGATTAAGCTCTGGGGCCAACGTCCTGACTTTC. Protein sequence: CASSLAGLSSGANVLTF.

This clone is a singleton in its sample. The chain uses TRBV30 and TRBJ2-7, with 7 bases identical to TRBD1. The CDR3 extends over 14 amino acids. Germline-derived CDR1 and CDR2 are GTSNPN and SVGIG (reference sequence). The J segment lost 5 bases and the V segment lost 4 bases, leaving 11 bases of the junction unmatched. The CDR3 bases are TGTGCCTGGAAGGTTATAGGGGGCATGCACGAGCAGTACTTC. Translating it yields CAWKVIGGMHEQYF. The full variable domain, completed using reference TRBV30 and TRBJ2-7, is SQTIHQWPATLVQPVGSPLSLECTVEGTSNPNLYWYRQAAGRGLQLLFYSVGIGQISSEVPQNLSASRPQDRQFILSSKKLLLSDSGFYLCAWKVIGGMHEQYFGPGTRLTVT.

The V and J genes are TRBV11-1 and TRBJ1-5; 7 bases map to TRBD1. The junction had 6 bases not matched to a gene; V was cut back by 3 bases and J by 1 base. The CDR3 runs 16 residues. Germline loops: CDR1 SGHAT, CDR2 FQDESV (reference sequence). CDR3 loop: CASSFEDRVSNQPQHF. Here the CDR3 DNA reads TGTGCCAGCAGCTTTGAAGACAGGGTAAGCAATCAGCCCCAGCATTTT.

This sequence joins TRBV9 and TRBJ2-1; 9 bases fit TRBD1. This CDR3 region has 15 residues. Trimming cost V 0 bases and J 9 bases; bases outside gene matches: 7. The V gene's germline CDR1 is SGDLS and CDR2 YYNGEE. The CDR3 DNA reads TGTGCCAGCAGCGTAGAGGGACAGGGTTTGGGTGAGCAGTTCTTC. This translates into CASSVEGQGLGEQFF.

This clone has a handful of counts. The chain uses TRBV5-1 and TRBJ1-1, with 9 bases fitting TRBD1. Unmatched junction bases numbered 2, after V lost 2 bases and J lost 6 bases. Looked up from germline, CDR1 is SGHRS and CDR2 is YFSETQ. The CDR3 consists of 13 residues. This CDR3 is CASSFTGGSEAFF. CDR3 DNA: TGCGCCAGCAGCTTCACAGGGGGCTCTGAAGCTTTCTTT. The full variable domain, with the rest looked up from reference TRBV5-1 and TRBJ1-1, is KAGVTQTPRYLIKTRGQQVTLSCSPISGHRSVSWYQQTPGQGLQFLFEYFSETQRNKGNFPGRFSGRQFSNSRSEMNVSTLELGDSALYLCASSFTGGSEAFFGQGTRLTVV.

The chain is built from TRBV19 and TRBJ2-7, with TRBD1 as a possible D gene (6 bases). CDR3 length: 14 residues. Trimming pared 5 bases from V and 2 bases from J, leaving 13 bases between. Germline CDR1 reads LNHDA; CDR2 reads SQIVND (reference sequence). CDR3 loop: CASSPRQETYEQYF. CDR3 coding DNA: TGTGCCAGTAGTCCGCGACAGGAAACCTACGAGCAGTACTTC.

CDR3 DNA: TGTGCCAGCTCACCCGGACAGGGCAGCCATCAGCCCCAGCATTTT. Protein product: CASSPGQGSHQPQHF. The J gene is TRBJ1-5, the V gene TRBV18; 8 positions match TRBD1. The CDR3 is 15 amino acids. V dropped 3 bases and J dropped 5; count of bases not matched to a gene: 6. Germline CDR1 KGHSH, CDR2 LQKENI.

DNA for the CDR3: TGTGCCAGCAGCCCCGAGAGGGGGCGAAATGCTGAAGCTTTCTTT. The encoded protein is CASSPERGRNAEAFF. The rearrangement joins TRBV7-2 to TRBJ1-1, with TRBD1 matching 7 bases. The CDR3 covers 15 residues. Trimming removed 5 bases from V and 6 bases from J; junction bases left unmatched: 12. The germline gives CDR1 SGHTA, CDR2 FQGNSA.

The chain uses TRBV6-6 and TRBJ1-2; D is undetermined. Trimming shortened V by 4 bases and J by 7 bases, and 13 bases separated the two germline ends. Germline loops: CDR1 MNHNY, CDR2 SVGAGI (reference sequence). The CDR3 runs to 13 residues. CDR3 region: CASSSAEGGGYTF. The CDR3 nucleotides read TGTGCCAGCAGTTCCGCGGAGGGTGGTGGCTACACCTTC.

This clone has only a few counts. The V gene is TRBV19, the J gene TRBJ1-4; maybe TRBD1 (5 bases). The CDR3 is made up of 16 amino acids. V gave up 5 bases and J gave up 5 bases, with 18 bases separating them. CDR1 is LNHDA and CDR2 is SQIVND in the germline V gene (reference sequence). CDR3 in DNA: TGTGCCAGTAGTCCCCGAATGGGGGAGGGGAATGAAAAACTGTTTTTT. As protein: CASSPRMGEGNEKLFF.